Each of the 28 T cell receptor beta chains below was sequenced from the same sample in a study of blood T cells in healthy people across ages. With a J-beta primer mix and a sample-barcoded 5' primer, a second PCR ran roughly 6 to 11 cycles. TCRdb reprocessed the 5' RACE reads via MiXCR and lists one record per CDR3 protein. The data hold about 720,000 distinct CDR3 sequences, with roughly 25% observed a single time. Another study also made use of these data, one on T cells of mothers and their children.

Input material: blood. These receptors were collected from a boy between 10 and 17 years old in good health.

The chain couples TRBV19 to TRBJ1-4; no clear D gene. CDR3 length: 13 residues. Germline loops: CDR1 LNHDA, CDR2 SQIVND (reference sequence). V was pared by 9 bases and J by 4 bases, with 12 bases between. The CDR3 coding sequence is TGTGCCAGCCTGGAGGGAAATAATGAAAAACTGTTTTTT. Protein product: CASLEGNNEKLFF.

The rearrangement joins TRBV12-3 or TRBV12-4 to TRBJ2-3; D might be TRBD2 (6 bases). Trimming took off 4 bases at V and 2 bases at J, with 10 bases between the two ends. The CDR3 has 14 residues. The CDR3 DNA reads as TGTGCCAGCAGTTATTTGCGGGACACAGATACGCAGTATTTT. This sequence encodes CASSYLRDTDTQYF.

The chain carries TRBV9 and TRBJ1-5; D remains ambiguous. Germline-derived CDR1 and CDR2 are SGDLS and YYNGEE. This CDR3 region has 14 residues. V shed 0 bases and J shed 5 bases, with 9 bases lying between them. The CDR3 DNA is TGTGCCAGCAGCGTAGGGATTGGGTATCAGCCCCAGCATTTT. Its translation: CASSVGIGYQPQHF.

The rearrangement links TRBV6-6 to TRBJ2-3; 7 positions match TRBD1. Per the germline V gene, CDR1 is MNHNY and CDR2 is SVGAGI (reference sequence). V was pared by 4 bases and J by 3 bases, with 7 bases of the junction left unmatched. This CDR3 is 15 amino acids long. The CDR3 DNA is TGTGCCAGCAGTTCCGGGACAGCGGAGACAGATACGCAGTATTTT. This codes for CASSSGTAETDTQYF.

This clonotype showed up just a few times. The gene calls are TRBV4-3 and TRBJ2-7, with 8 nucleotides matching TRBD2. The CDR3 has 16 residues. Trimming removed 4 bases from V and 5 bases from J; junction bases left unmatched: 13. Germline V gives CDR1 LGHNA, CDR2 YSLEER. CDR3 in amino acids: CASSPLAAGVANEQYF. In nucleotides, the CDR3 is TGCGCCAGCAGCCCACTGGCAGCGGGAGTGGCAAACGAGCAGTACTTC.

This clonotype has only one observation. This rearrangement joins TRBV20-1 to TRBJ1-5; 8 positions match TRBD1. CDR1 and CDR2 from the germline V gene are DFQATT and SNEGSKA (reference sequence). J lost 9 bases, V lost 1 base, and 8 bases had no gene match. The CDR3 spans 14 residues. The CDR3 reads CSARGGQVLGPQHF. CDR3 DNA sequence: TGCAGTGCTAGAGGGGGACAGGTCCTAGGGCCCCAGCATTTT.

The rearrangement joins TRBV20-1 to TRBJ2-1, with 9 positions matching TRBD2. This CDR3 spans 18 amino acids. In germline, CDR1 is DFQATT, CDR2 SNEGSKA (reference sequence). J lost 7 bases, V lost 5 bases, and 21 bases had no gene match. CDR3: CSASPGTSLPLHWNEQFF. The CDR3 DNA reads TGCAGTGCTTCCCCCGGGACTAGCCTCCCACTACACTGGAATGAGCAGTTCTTC.

V is TRBV4-3 and J is TRBJ2-7; 8 bases line up with TRBD2. Germline CDR1 reads LGHNA; CDR2 reads YSLEER. This CDR3 is 14 amino acids long. The V and J ends lost 4 bases and 3 bases, in that order; junction bases with no gene match: 5. The CDR3: CASSPGRESYEQYF. DNA for the CDR3: TGCGCCAGCAGCCCCGGGAGGGAGAGCTACGAGCAGTACTTC.

On this clonotype: At one end, the junction sequence differs from germline, possibly due to a read error. The V gene is TRBV7-9, the J gene TRBJ2-1, with 7 positions matching TRBD2. The CDR3 is made up of 15 amino acids. Germline CDR1 and CDR2: SEHNR and FQNEAQ (reference sequence). The CDR3 DNA reads as TGTGCCAGCAGCCCGAGCGGGGTGTCGTACAATGAGCAGCTCTTC. Its protein product is CASSPSGVSYNEQLF.

This clonotype was detected only a few times. The CDR3 spells CASRAGGVEDIQYF. DNA of the CDR3: TGTGCCAGCAGAGCCGGGGGGGTAGAGGACATTCAGTACTTC. The V gene is TRBV2, the J gene TRBJ2-4, with 8 bases fitting TRBD2. Trimming took 6 bases from V and 8 from J; bases not matched to a gene: 9. Germline CDR1 is SNHLY and CDR2 is FYNNEI. The CDR3 extends over 14 amino acids.

J is TRBJ2-1 and V is TRBV4-2; D unclear. The CDR3 covers 15 residues. Germline V gives CDR1 LGHNA, CDR2 YNFKEQ. V lost 1 base and J lost 0, with 7 bases in between. CDR3: CASSQVHSSYNEQFF. The DNA of the CDR3 is TGTGCCAGCAGCCAAGTCCACAGCTCCTACAATGAGCAGTTCTTC.

A few counts support this clonotype. V is TRBV20-1 and J is TRBJ2-6; no reliable D call. The germline V gene encodes CDR1 DFQATT and CDR2 SNEGSKA (reference sequence). CDR3 size: 13 residues. Trimming removed 6 bases from V and 0 bases from J, with 6 bases in between. The CDR3 DNA reads as TGCAGTGCCACACGCTCTGGGGCCAACGTCCTGACTTTC. This translates into CSATRSGANVLTF.

This clonotype was counted only a few times. The chain is built from TRBV10-3 and TRBJ2-3; TRBD2 matches at 9 bases. The junction had 3 bases not matched to a gene; V was cut back by 0 bases and J by 2 bases. Germline V gene sequence: CDR1 ENHRY, CDR2 SYGVKD. The CDR3 totals 16 residues. The CDR3 region is CAISESGLAFTDTQYF. DNA for the CDR3: TGTGCCATCAGTGAGTCAGGACTAGCGTTCACAGATACGCAGTATTTT.

Notes on this clonotype: Relative to the germline gene, one junction end is altered; a read error may explain this. The chain employs TRBV4-1 and TRBJ2-6; 10 bases line up with TRBD1. This CDR3 comprises 19 residues. Germline lookup yields CDR1 MGHRA and CDR2 YSYEKL. This chain's CDR3 is CANSQEPGQGFMGANVLTF. The CDR3 DNA is TGCGCCAACAGCCAGGAACCGGGACAGGGGTTCATGGGGGCCAACGTCCTGACTTTC.

This clonotype was detected a few times. This chain uses TRBV7-8 with TRBJ1-4, with no clear D. The CDR3 is 12 amino acids. Trimming removed 5 bases at V and 14 bases at J, with 15 bases between. CDR1 is SGHVS, CDR2 FQNEAQ, per germline. This chain's CDR3 is CASSTRAPPLFF. The CDR3 DNA sequence: TGTGCCAGCAGCACTCGGGCCCCTCCGCTGTTTTTT.

A few counts support this clonotype. The rearrangement uses TRBV27 and TRBJ2-5; possible D gene TRBD2, 6 bases. The DNA end is a closer match to TRBJ2-1, so the J assignment may be wrong. Germline CDR1 and CDR2: MNHEY and SMNVEV (reference sequence). The length of the CDR3 is 15 residues. CDR3 residues: CASSLGGMGYNEQFF. CDR3 nucleotide sequence: TGTGCCAGCAGTTTAGGGGGGATGGGCTACAATGAGCAGTTCTTC.

This clonotype was counted a few times. The rearrangement joins TRBV20-1 to TRBJ2-4; 8 nucleotides agree with TRBD2. Trimming took 2 bases from V and 8 from J; bases not matched to a gene: 5. This CDR3 comprises 13 residues. CDR1 is DFQATT, CDR2 SNEGSKA, per germline (reference sequence). The CDR3, as DNA: TGCAGTGCTAGAAGGACTAGCCGGGACATTCAGTACTTC. It yields the protein CSARRTSRDIQYF.

This clonotype was seen more than once but under ten times. The chain links TRBV7-2 to TRBJ2-1; TRBD1 is a possible D gene (6 bases). The CDR3 has 14 residues. Trimming removed 5 bases from V and 4 bases from J, with 12 bases in between. Germline lookup yields CDR1 SGHTA and CDR2 FQGNSA. The chain's CDR3 is CASSPGDIYNEQFF. DNA for the CDR3: TGTGCCAGCAGCCCAGGGGACATTTACAATGAGCAGTTCTTC.

The V and J genes are TRBV11-2 and TRBJ2-7; D is ambiguous. CDR1 and CDR2 from the germline V gene are SGHAT and FQNNGV. This CDR3 region has 15 residues. With 0 bases removed from V and 7 bases from J, the gap between germline ends came to 16 bases. CDR3 coding DNA: TGTGCCAGCAGCTTAGATCTGCCAGTACGTGGGGAGCAGTACTTC. Its translation: CASSLDLPVRGEQYF.

This clonotype appeared a few times. The chain joins TRBV30 to TRBJ2-5; 8 bases are shared with TRBD1. The tail of the sequence fits TRBJ2-7 better, so the J call may be wrong. CDR3 length: 14 residues. Germline CDR1 is GTSNPN and CDR2 is SVGIG (reference sequence). The CDR3 bases are TGTGCCTGGAGTCCTGGACAGGGTTTCGACGAGCAGTACTTC. This sequence encodes CAWSPGQGFDEQYF.

This clonotype was seen more than once but under ten times. A read error may produce the germline difference seen at one junction end. The rearrangement uses TRBV5-1 and TRBJ2-1; D is ambiguous. The germline gives CDR1 SGHRS, CDR2 YFSETQ. This CDR3 region has 12 residues. Here the CDR3 DNA reads TGCGCCAGCAGCGAGGAGTCCGATGAGCAGCTCTTC. It translates to CASSEESDEQLF.

The J gene is TRBJ2-3, the V gene TRBV6-6; D is perhaps TRBD1 (5 bases). The CDR3 covers 14 residues. Germline lookup yields CDR1 MNHNY and CDR2 SVGAGI (reference sequence). V was cut by 4 bases and J by 2 bases, with 10 bases left in between. The CDR3 sequence is CASSSPQDTDTQYF. CDR3 DNA sequence: TGTGCCAGCAGTTCCCCACAGGACACAGATACGCAGTATTTT.

The chain uses TRBV24-1 and TRBJ2-1, with D tentatively TRBD1 (6 bases). This CDR3 has 14 residues. The V and J ends lost 2 bases and 4 bases respectively, with 8 bases between them. Germline CDR1 KGHDR, CDR2 SFDVKD. The CDR3 DNA sequence: TGTGCCACCAGTGATTCGACAGGTTACAATGAGCAGTTCTTC. Its translation is CATSDSTGYNEQFF.

This clonotype was observed a handful of times. This chain uses TRBV2 with TRBJ2-7; TRBD2 aligns across 8 bases. This CDR3 is 13 amino acids long. The V and J ends lost 9 bases and 4 bases, in that order; junction bases with no gene match: 8. Germline CDR1 reads SNHLY; CDR2 reads FYNNEI. CDR3 in amino acids: CASDRGGLYEQYF. The CDR3 DNA is TGTGCCAGTGATCGGGGGGGACTATACGAGCAGTACTTC.

This clonotype was counted only a few times. This rearrangement joins TRBV27 to TRBJ2-1; D might be TRBD2 (6 bases). CDR3 length equals 15 residues. V lost 5 bases and J 4 bases, leaving 15 bases between the germline ends. Germline values: CDR1 MNHEY, CDR2 SMNVEV (reference sequence). CDR3 coding DNA: TGTGCCAGCAGTCCCACCCCCGGGGGTTACAATGAGCAGTTCTTC. It is translated as CASSPTPGGYNEQFF.

This clonotype has a handful of counts. The chain has TRBV29-1 and TRBJ2-7; 8 nucleotides line up with TRBD1. This CDR3 comprises 16 residues. Trimming took 2 bases from V and 3 from J; bases not matched to a gene: 12. Germline V gives CDR1 SQVTM, CDR2 ANQGSEA. The CDR3 here is CSVENLGQGAFYEQYF. CDR3 sequence (DNA): TGCAGCGTTGAAAATTTGGGGCAGGGGGCGTTCTACGAGCAGTACTTC.

This clonotype showed up just a few times. This chain connects TRBV20-1 to TRBJ1-1, with 7 bases aligning to TRBD1. The CDR3 length is 15 residues. With 3 bases clipped from V and 0 bases from J, the junction kept 7 bases outside the gene matches. The germline V gene has CDR1 DFQATT and CDR2 SNEGSKA (reference sequence). The CDR3 sequence is CSARGGTVMNTEAFF. Written as DNA, the CDR3 is TGCAGTGCTAGGGGGGGGACAGTTATGAACACTGAAGCTTTCTTT.

This chain connects TRBV5-1 to TRBJ2-5; 9 nucleotides match TRBD2. J gave up 5 bases and V 2 bases, and 10 bases lay outside the gene matches. From germline, CDR1 is SGHRS and CDR2 YFSETQ. This CDR3 comprises 16 residues. The CDR3 sequence is CASSFAVAGARETQYF. In nucleotides, the CDR3 is TGCGCCAGCAGCTTCGCGGTAGCGGGAGCACGCGAGACCCAGTACTTC.